This T cell receptor (beta chain) was documented in a study of T cells expressing NK-cell markers. Germline-derived CDR1 and CDR2 are SQVTM and ANQGSEA. The CDR3 is 14 amino acids. TCRdb reprocessed the 5' RACE reads and keeps a single row for each CDR3 protein, giving no DNA. Its listing shows some 150,000 distinct CDR3 sequences. The sequenced sample was blood T cells: a sorted CD56 or NKG2C T cell subset, CD4+ or CD8+ T cells, or bulk PBMC T cells (not recorded which). The rearrangement joins TRBV29-1 to TRBJ2-1. This receptor was obtained from a man younger than 35 in good health. The CDR3: CSVEGEETHNEQFF.